The 13 T cell receptor beta chains presented below share a single source sample, sequenced in a study of T cells in Graves' hyperthyroidism and ophthalmopathy. It was RNA transcripts that yielded the amplified TCR beta CDR3 regions. The TCR CDR3 was amplified in a first-round RT-PCR using the HTBI primer set. A single record per CDR3 protein comes from TCRdb applying MiXCR to the multiplex PCR reads. Of under 350,000 distinct CDR3 sequences in the sample, about 20% were seen once. Input material: blood. These receptors were taken from a woman between 50 and 59 years old with Graves' hyperthyroidism.

In this sample, this clonotype turned up many times. The chain joins TRBV2 to TRBJ2-1; D is perhaps TRBD2 (7 bases). The germline V gene encodes CDR1 SNHLY and CDR2 FYNNEI. The CDR3 runs 15 residues. V lost 10 bases and J lost 3, with 19 bases in between. The CDR3 is CATGMEGGNYNEQFF. CDR3 DNA: TGTGCCACAGGGATGGAGGGGGGGAACTACAATGAGCAGTTCTTC.

This rearrangement joins TRBV4-2 to TRBJ1-2; D may be TRBD1 (5 bases). The CDR3 consists of 19 residues. Germline CDR1 and CDR2: LGHNA and YNFKEQ. V was clipped by 1 base and J by 3 bases, with 24 bases between them. The CDR3 sequence is CASSQVVYGALEYDYGYTF. In DNA form, the CDR3 reads TGTGCCAGCAGCCAAGTGGTATATGGGGCGCTTGAGTATGACTATGGCTACACCTTC.

The V call is TRBV29-1, the J call TRBJ2-7; no reliable D call. The germline gives CDR1 SQVTM, CDR2 ANQGSEA. The CDR3 runs 10 residues. The V and J ends lost 4 bases and 6 bases respectively, with 7 bases between them. The CDR3 DNA reads as TGCAGCGTTGTAAGGTTCGAGCAGTACGTC. Translating gives CSVVRFEQYV.

The chain is built from TRBV20-1 and TRBJ1-2; 8 nucleotides align to TRBD1. The germline V gene encodes CDR1 DFQATT and CDR2 SNEGSKA (reference sequence). The CDR3 has 14 amino acids. J gave up 4 bases and V 2 bases, and 6 bases lay outside the gene matches. The CDR3 DNA follows: TGCAGTGCTAGAAGAACAGGGGGAGGCTATGGCTACACCTTC. Translating it yields CSARRTGGGYGYTF.

This chain links TRBV6-5 with TRBJ1-1; D is perhaps TRBD1 (5 bases). V lost 3 bases to trimming and J lost 5 bases, with 25 bases between them. Germline V lookup: CDR1 MNHEY, CDR2 SVGAGI. The CDR3 is 18 amino acids. CDR3 sequence: CASSYQRGRPWEGTEAFF. The CDR3 region has the DNA TGTGCCAGCAGTTATCAAAGGGGACGCCCATGGGAAGGTACTGAAGCTTTCTTT.

This sequence joins TRBV4-1 and TRBJ2-2; possible D gene TRBD2, 6 bases. The CDR3 is 15 residues long. Trimming removed 4 bases at V and 4 bases at J, with 13 bases between. Germline V gives CDR1 MGHRA, CDR2 YSYEKL. CDR3 region: CASSPGGIVTGELFF. CDR3 coding DNA: TGCGCCAGCAGCCCAGGAGGGATCGTCACCGGGGAGCTGTTTTTT.

Only one count was recorded for this clonotype. This sequence joins TRBV3-1 and TRBJ1-6, with D unresolved. The germline V gene has CDR1 LGHDT and CDR2 YNNKEL (reference sequence). V gave up 4 bases and J gave up 5 bases, with 9 bases separating them. The CDR3 runs to 14 residues. The CDR3 DNA sequence: TGTGCCAGCAGCCTCCGGGATAATAATTCACCCCTCCACTTT. This sequence encodes CASSLRDNNSPLHF.

This chain uses TRBV10-1 with TRBJ2-2, with D perhaps being TRBD1 or TRBD2 (5 bases each). Germline lookup yields CDR1 WNHNN and CDR2 SYGVQD (reference sequence). CDR3 size: 14 residues. The V end was cut by 6 bases, the J end by 8 bases, with 16 bases between. CDR3 DNA: TGCGCCAGCAGCCCCGGGACGGAATCTGGGGAGCTGTTTTTT. As protein: CASSPGTESGELFF.

The chain is built from TRBV6-1 and TRBJ1-5; D unresolved. The V end lost 6 bases, the J end lost 4 bases, and 10 bases lay between the germline ends. There are 13 residues in the CDR3. Germline lookup yields CDR1 MNHNS and CDR2 SASEGT. This CDR3 is CASRGSGNQPQHF. As DNA, the CDR3 is TGTGCCAGCAGGGGAAGTGGGAATCAGCCCCAGCATTTT.

In this sample, this clonotype turned up many times. The chain combines TRBV20-1 with TRBJ2-3; D not certain. V was trimmed by 5 bases and J by 5 bases, leaving 5 bases between them. This CDR3 spans 10 amino acids. CDR1 and CDR2 (germline): DFQATT, SNEGSKA (reference sequence). CDR3 sequence (DNA): TGCAGTGCTCGGATAGATACGCAGTATTTT. It translates to CSARIDTQYF.

The chain links TRBV6-6 to TRBJ1-2; a weak D match, TRBD1 (6 bases). Trimming shortened V by 2 bases and J by 7 bases, and 11 bases separated the two germline ends. Germline assignment: CDR1 MNHNY and CDR2 SVGAGI (reference sequence). The CDR3 contains 13 residues. The CDR3 DNA reads as TGTGCCAGCAGTTACCCGGACAGTCTTGGCTACACCTTC. Translation: CASSYPDSLGYTF.

Only a few counts were recorded for this clonotype. The chain has TRBV2 and TRBJ1-1; 8 nucleotides align to TRBD1. With V trimmed by 3 bases and J by 0 bases, 3 bases remained unmatched. This CDR3 comprises 15 residues. Per the germline V gene, CDR1 is SNHLY and CDR2 is FYNNEI. The CDR3 coding sequence is TGTGCCAGCAGTGACCCGGGACAGGTGAACACTGAAGCTTTCTTT. Protein sequence: CASSDPGQVNTEAFF.

This clonotype was detected ten times or more. This chain connects TRBV28 to TRBJ2-6; 9 bases fit TRBD1. Germline CDR1 MDHEN, CDR2 SYDVKM. The CDR3 has 16 amino acids. Trimming took 9 bases from V and 0 from J; bases not matched to a gene: 6. The CDR3 loop reads CASRTGVASGANVLTF. The DNA for the CDR3 is TGTGCCAGTCGGACAGGGGTTGCCTCTGGGGCCAACGTCCTGACTTTC.